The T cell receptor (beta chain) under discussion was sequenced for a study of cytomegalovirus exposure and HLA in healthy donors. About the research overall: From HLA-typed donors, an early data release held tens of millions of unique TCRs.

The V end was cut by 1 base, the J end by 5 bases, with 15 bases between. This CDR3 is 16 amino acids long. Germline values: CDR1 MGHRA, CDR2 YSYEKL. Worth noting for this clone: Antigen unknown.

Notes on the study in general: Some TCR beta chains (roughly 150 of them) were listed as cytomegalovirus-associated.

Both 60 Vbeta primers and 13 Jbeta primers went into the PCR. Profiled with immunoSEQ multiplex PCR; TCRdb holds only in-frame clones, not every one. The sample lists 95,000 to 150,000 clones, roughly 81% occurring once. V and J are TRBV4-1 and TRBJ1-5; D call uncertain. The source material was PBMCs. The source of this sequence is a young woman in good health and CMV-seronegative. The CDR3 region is CASSQVGGGRDQPQHF. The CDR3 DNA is TGCGCCAGCAGCCAAGTAGGCGGAGGAAGAGATCAGCCCCAGCATTTT.